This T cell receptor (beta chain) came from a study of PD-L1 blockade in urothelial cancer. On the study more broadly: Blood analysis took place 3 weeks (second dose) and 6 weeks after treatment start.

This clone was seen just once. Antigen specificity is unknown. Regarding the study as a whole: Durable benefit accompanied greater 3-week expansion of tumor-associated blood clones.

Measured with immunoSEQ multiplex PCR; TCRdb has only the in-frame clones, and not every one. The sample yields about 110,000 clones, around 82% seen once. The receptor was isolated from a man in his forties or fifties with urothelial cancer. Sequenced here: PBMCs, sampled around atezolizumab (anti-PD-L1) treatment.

The CDR3 sequence is CASSGTFLPDTQYF. For the CDR3, the DNA is TGTGCCAGTAGTGGGACTTTCCTCCCAGATACGCAGTATTTT. V gene TRBV19 combines with J gene TRBJ2-3, with a possible D match to TRBD2 (6 bases). Trimming shortened V by 5 bases and J by 4 bases, and 13 bases separated the two germline ends. Germline V CDR1 and CDR2: LNHDA, SQIVND (reference sequence). The CDR3 totals 14 residues. Supplemented by reference TRBV19 and TRBJ2-3, the full variable domain reads DGGITQSPKYLFRKEGQNVTLSCEQNLNHDAMYWYRQDPGQGLRLIYYSQIVNDFQKGDIAEGYSVSREKKESFPLTVTSAQKNPTAFYLCASSGTFLPDTQYFGPGTRLTVL.